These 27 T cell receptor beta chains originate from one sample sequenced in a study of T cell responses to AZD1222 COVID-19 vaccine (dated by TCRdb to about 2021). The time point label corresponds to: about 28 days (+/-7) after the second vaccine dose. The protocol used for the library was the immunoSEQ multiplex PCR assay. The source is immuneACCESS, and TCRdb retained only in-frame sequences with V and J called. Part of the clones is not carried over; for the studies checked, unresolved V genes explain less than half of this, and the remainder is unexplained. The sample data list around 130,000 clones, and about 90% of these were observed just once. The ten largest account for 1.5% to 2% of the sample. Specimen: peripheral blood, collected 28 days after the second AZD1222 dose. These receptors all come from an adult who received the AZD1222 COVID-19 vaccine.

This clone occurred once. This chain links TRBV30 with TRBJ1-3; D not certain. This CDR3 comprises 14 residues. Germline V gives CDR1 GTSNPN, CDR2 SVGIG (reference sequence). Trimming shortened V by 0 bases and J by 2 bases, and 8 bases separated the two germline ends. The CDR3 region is CAWSVPGAGNTIYF. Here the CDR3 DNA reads TGTGCCTGGAGTGTACCCGGGGCTGGAAACACCATATATTTT.

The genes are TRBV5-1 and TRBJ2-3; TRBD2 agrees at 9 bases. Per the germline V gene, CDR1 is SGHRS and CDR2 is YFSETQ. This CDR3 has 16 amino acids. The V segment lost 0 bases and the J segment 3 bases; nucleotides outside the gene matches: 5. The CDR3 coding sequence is TGCGCCAGCAGCTTGGGTGCTAGCGGGGTAACAGATACGCAGTATTTT. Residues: CASSLGASGVTDTQYF.

The CDR3 loop reads CASSSGGDTDTQYF. The CDR3 nucleotides are TGCGCCAGCAGCAGCGGGGGAGACACAGATACGCAGTATTTT. This chain uses TRBV10-1 with TRBJ2-3; the match to TRBD2 covers 8 bases. V dropped 6 bases and J dropped 2; count of bases not matched to a gene: 4. The CDR3 extends over 14 amino acids. Germline CDR1 WNHNN, CDR2 SYGVQD (reference sequence).

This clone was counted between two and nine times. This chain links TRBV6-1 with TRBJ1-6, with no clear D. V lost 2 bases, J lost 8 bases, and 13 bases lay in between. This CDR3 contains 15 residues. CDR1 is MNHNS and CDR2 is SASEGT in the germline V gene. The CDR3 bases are TGTGCCAGCAGTGAATTGTGGATGGGTGATTCACCCCTCCACTTT. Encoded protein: CASSELWMGDSPLHF.

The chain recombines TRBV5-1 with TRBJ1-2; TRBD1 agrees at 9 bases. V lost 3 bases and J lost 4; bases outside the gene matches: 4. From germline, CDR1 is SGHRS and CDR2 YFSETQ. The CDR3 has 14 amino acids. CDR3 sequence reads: CASSSGTGPYGYTF. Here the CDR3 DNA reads TGCGCCAGCAGCTCCGGGACAGGGCCCTATGGCTACACCTTC.

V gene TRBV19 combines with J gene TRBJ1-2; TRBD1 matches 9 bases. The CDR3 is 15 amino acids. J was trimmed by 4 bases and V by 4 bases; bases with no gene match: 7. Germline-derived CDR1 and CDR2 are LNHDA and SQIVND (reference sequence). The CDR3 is CASSTQGAGGYGYTF. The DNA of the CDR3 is TGTGCCAGTAGTACACAGGGGGCCGGGGGCTATGGCTACACCTTC.

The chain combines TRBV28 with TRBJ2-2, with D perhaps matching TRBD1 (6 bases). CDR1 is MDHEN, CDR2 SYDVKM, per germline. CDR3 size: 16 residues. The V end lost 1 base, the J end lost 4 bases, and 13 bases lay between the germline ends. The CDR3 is CASSLLGADGTGELFF. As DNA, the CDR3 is TGTGCCAGCAGTTTATTGGGGGCGGATGGCACCGGGGAGCTGTTTTTT. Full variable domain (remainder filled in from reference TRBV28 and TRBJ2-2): DVKVTQSSRYLVKRTGEKVFLECVQDMDHENMFWYRQDPGLGLRLIYFSYDVKMKEKGDIPEGYSVSREKKERFSLILESASTNQTSMYLCASSLLGADGTGELFFGEGSRLTVL.

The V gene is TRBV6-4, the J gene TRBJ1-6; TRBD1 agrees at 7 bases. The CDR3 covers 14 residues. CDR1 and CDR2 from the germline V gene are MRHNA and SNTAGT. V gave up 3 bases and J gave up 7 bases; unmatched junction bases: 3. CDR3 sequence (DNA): TGTGCCAGCAGTGAGAGACAGGGCAATTCACCCCTCCACTTT. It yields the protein CASSERQGNSPLHF.

The CDR3 DNA reads as TGTGCCACCAGTGATTTGCGTAGCGGGGACCACAATGAGCAGTTCTTC. Amino acids: CATSDLRSGDHNEQFF. The rearrangement uses TRBV24-1 and TRBJ2-1; 8 nucleotides align to TRBD2. Germline loops: CDR1 KGHDR, CDR2 SFDVKD. V was clipped by 0 bases and J by 5 bases; unmatched bases: 5. This CDR3 contains 16 residues.

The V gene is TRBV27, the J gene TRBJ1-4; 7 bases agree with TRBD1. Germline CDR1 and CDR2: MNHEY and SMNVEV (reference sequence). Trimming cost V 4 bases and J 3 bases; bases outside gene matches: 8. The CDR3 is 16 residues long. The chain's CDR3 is CASSSRTGDPNEKLFF. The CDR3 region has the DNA TGTGCCAGCAGTTCACGTACAGGGGATCCTAATGAAAAACTGTTTTTT.

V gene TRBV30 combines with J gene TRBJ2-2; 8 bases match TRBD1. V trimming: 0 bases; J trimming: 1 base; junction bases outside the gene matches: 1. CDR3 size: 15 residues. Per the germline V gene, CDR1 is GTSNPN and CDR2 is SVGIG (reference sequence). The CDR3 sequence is CAWSVGTGNTGELFF. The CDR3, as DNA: TGTGCCTGGAGTGTAGGGACAGGGAACACCGGGGAGCTGTTTTTT.

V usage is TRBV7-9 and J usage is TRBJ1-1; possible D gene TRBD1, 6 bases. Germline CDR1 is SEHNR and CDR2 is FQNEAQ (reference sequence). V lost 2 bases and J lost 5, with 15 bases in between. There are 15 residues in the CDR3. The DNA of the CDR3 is TGTGCCAGCAGCTTACAGGGGCTCGTGGGGACTGAAGCTTTCTTT. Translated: CASSLQGLVGTEAFF.

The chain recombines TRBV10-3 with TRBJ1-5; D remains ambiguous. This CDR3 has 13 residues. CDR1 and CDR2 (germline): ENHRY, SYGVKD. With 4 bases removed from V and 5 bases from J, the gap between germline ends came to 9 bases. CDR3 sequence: CAISGASHQPQHF. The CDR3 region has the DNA TGTGCCATCAGTGGGGCCAGCCATCAGCCCCAGCATTTT.

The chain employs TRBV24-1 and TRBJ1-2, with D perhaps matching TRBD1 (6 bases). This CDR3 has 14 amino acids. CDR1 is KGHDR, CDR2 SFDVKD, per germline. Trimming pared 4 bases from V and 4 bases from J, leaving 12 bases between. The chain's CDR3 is CATSDPDRAYGYTF. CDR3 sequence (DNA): TGTGCCACCAGTGACCCGGACAGAGCCTATGGCTACACCTTC.

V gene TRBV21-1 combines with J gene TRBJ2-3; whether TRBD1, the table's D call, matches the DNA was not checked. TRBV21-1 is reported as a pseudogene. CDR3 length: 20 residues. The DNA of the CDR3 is TGTGCCAGCAGCAAAGGGGGACAGGGGGCGGAGGATGGAAGCACAGATACGCAGTATTTT. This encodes CASSKGGQGAEDGSTDTQYF.

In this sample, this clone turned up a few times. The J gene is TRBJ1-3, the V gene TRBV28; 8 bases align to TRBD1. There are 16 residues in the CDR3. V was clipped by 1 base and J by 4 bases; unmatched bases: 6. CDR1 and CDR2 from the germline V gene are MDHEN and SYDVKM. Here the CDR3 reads CASSLSRGRVGNTIYF. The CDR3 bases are TGTGCCAGCAGTTTATCCAGGGGGCGCGTCGGAAACACCATATATTTT.

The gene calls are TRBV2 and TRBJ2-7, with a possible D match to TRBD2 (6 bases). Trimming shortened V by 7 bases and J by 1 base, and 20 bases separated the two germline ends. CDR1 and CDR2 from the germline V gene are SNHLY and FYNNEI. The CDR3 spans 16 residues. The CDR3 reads CASKVQGPGGSYEQYF. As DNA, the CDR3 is TGTGCCAGCAAGGTTCAGGGACCCGGGGGTTCCTACGAGCAGTACTTC. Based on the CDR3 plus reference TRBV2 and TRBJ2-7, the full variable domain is EPEVTQTPSHQVTQMGQEVILRCVPISNHLYFYWYRQILGQKVEFLVSFYNNEISEKSEIFDDQFSVERPDGSNFTLKIRSTKLEDSAMYFCASKVQGPGGSYEQYFGPGTRLTVT.

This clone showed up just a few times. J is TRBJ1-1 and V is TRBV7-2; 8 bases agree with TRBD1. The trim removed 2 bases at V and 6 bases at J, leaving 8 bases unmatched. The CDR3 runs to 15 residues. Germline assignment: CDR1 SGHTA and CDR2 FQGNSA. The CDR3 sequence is CASSLFQGARAEAFF. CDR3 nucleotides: TGTGCCAGCAGCTTATTTCAGGGGGCGCGGGCTGAAGCTTTCTTT. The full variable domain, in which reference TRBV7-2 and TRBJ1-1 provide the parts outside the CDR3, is GAGVSQSPSNKVTEKGKDVELRCDPISGHTALYWYRQSLGQGLEFLIYFQGNSAPDKSGLPSDRFSAERTGGSVSTLTIQRTQQEDSAVYLCASSLFQGARAEAFFGQGTRLTVV.

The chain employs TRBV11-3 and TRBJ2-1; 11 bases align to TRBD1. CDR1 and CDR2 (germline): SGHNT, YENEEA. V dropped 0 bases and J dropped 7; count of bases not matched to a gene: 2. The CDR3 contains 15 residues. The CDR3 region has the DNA TGTGCCAGCAGCTTAGAGGACAGGGGGCGGAATGAGCAGTTCTTC. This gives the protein CASSLEDRGRNEQFF. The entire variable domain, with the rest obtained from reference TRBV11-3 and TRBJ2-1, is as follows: EAGVVQSPRYKIIEKKQPVAFWCNPISGHNTLYWYLQNLGQGPELLIRYENEEAVDDSQLPKDRFSAERLKGVDSTLKIQPAELGDSAVYLCASSLEDRGRNEQFFGPGTRLTVL.

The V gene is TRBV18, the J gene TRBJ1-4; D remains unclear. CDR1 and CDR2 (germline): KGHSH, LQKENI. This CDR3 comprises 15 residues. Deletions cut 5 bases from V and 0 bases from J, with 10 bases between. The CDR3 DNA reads TGTGCCAGCTCAACTCGACCTGCAACTAATGAAAAACTGTTTTTT. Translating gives CASSTRPATNEKLFF.

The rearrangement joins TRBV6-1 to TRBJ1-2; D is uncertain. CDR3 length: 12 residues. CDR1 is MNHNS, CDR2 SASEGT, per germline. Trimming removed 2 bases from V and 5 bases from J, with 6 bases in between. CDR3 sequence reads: CASSEYEYGYTF. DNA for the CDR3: TGTGCCAGCAGTGAATACGAGTATGGCTACACCTTC.

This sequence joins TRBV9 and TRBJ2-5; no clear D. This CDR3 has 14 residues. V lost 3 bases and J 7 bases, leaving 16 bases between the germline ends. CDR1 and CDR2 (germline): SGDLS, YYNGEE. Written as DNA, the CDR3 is TGTGCCAGCAGCGGGCCCCGGACCGGGCGGACCCAGTACTTC. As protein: CASSGPRTGRTQYF.

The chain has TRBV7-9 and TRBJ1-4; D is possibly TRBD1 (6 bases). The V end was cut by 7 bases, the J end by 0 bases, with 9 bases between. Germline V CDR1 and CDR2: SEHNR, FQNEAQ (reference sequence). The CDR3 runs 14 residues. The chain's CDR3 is CASNRQATNEKLFF. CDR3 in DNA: TGTGCCAGCAACAGACAGGCAACTAATGAAAAACTGTTTTTT.

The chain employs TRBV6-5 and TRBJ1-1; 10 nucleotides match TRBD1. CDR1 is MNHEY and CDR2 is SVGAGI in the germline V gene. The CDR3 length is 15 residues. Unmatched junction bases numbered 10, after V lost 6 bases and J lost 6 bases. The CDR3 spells CASRRAGTGEPEAFF. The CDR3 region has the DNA TGTGCCAGCAGGAGGGCCGGGACAGGGGAACCTGAAGCTTTCTTT.

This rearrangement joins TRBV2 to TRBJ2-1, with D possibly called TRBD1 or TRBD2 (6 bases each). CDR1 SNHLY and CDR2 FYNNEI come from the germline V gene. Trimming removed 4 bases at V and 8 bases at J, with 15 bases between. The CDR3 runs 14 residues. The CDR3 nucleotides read TGTGCCAGCAGTGCGACCGGGGGCGGCGATGAGCAGTTCTTC. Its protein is CASSATGGGDEQFF.

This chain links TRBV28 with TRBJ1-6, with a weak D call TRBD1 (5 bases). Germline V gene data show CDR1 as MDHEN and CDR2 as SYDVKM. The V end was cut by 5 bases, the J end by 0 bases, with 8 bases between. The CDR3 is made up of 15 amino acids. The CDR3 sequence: CASSGGSSYNSPLHF. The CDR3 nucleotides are TGTGCCAGCAGTGGGGGGAGCTCCTATAATTCACCCCTCCACTTT.

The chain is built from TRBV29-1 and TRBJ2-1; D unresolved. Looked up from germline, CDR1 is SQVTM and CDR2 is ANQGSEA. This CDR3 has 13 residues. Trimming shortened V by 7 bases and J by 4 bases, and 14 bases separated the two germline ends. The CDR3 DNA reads TGCAGCGGTGCGGACGGAGCTTACAATGAGCAGTTCTTC. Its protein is CSGADGAYNEQFF.